Shown below are 21 T cell receptor beta chains from a single sample sequenced in a study of T cell responses to AZD1222 COVID-19 vaccine. Sequencing used immunoSEQ multiplex PCR; TCRdb keeps in-frame clones, though not all of them. Seen here are 150,000 to 200,000 clones, around 92% observed once, and the top ten hold about 2.3%. Sequencing used peripheral blood, obtained on day 0 of AZD1222 vaccination. Receptors originate from an adult in good health.

The gene calls are TRBV6-5 and TRBJ2-1; either TRBD1 or TRBD2 may fit D (5 bases each). The CDR3 length is 14 residues. Trimming cost V 6 bases and J 7 bases, with 16 bases left between them. In germline, CDR1 is MNHEY, CDR2 SVGAGI. CDR3 DNA sequence: TGTGCCAGCAGAGACCGGGACGACTGGAATGAGCAGTTCTTC. It translates to CASRDRDDWNEQFF.

The gene calls are TRBV4-3 and TRBJ2-3; D tentatively reads TRBD1 or TRBD2 (5 bases each). Germline lookup yields CDR1 LGHNA and CDR2 YSLEER. The CDR3 totals 18 residues. The V end was cut by 1 base, the J end by 0 bases, with 17 bases between. The CDR3 reads CASSQGNRGPRSTDTQYF. The DNA for the CDR3 is TGCGCCAGCAGCCAAGGGAATAGGGGACCCCGAAGCACAGATACGCAGTATTTT.

This chain connects TRBV10-3 to TRBJ1-3, with a tentative D call TRBD1 (6 bases). The CDR3 loop spans 16 amino acids. V lost 2 bases, J lost 3 bases, and 14 bases lay in between. Germline CDR1 reads ENHRY; CDR2 reads SYGVKD. The CDR3 region has the DNA TGTGCCATCAGTGAGAGGGGGGGAATCGGTGGAAACACCATATATTTT. Protein sequence: CAISERGGIGGNTIYF.

This chain uses TRBV6-1 with TRBJ2-1, with 7 bases matching TRBD2. V gave up 2 bases and J gave up 1 base; unmatched junction bases: 2. Germline CDR1 is MNHNS and CDR2 is SASEGT. The CDR3 runs to 15 residues. DNA of the CDR3: TGTGCCAGCAGTGAACAGGGAGGGTCCTACAATGAGCAGTTCTTC. It specifies CASSEQGGSYNEQFF.

V gene TRBV5-4 combines with J gene TRBJ1-1; D gene unclear. The CDR3 totals 15 residues. The germline gives CDR1 SGHNT, CDR2 YYREEE (reference sequence). The V gene lost 0 bases and the J gene lost 1 base, with 10 bases spanning the gap. The CDR3 nucleotides are TGTGCCAGCAGCTTGGCCTTAGGAGGGAACACTGAAGCTTTCTTT. This encodes CASSLALGGNTEAFF.

V and J are TRBV5-1 and TRBJ2-5; TRBD1 matches at 9 bases. After removal of 5 bases from V and 2 bases from J, the junction contained 4 bases not matched to a gene. The germline V gene has CDR1 SGHRS and CDR2 YFSETQ. This CDR3 is built from 14 residues. This CDR3 is CASRQGARQETQYF. The CDR3 nucleotides read TGCGCCAGCAGACAGGGGGCGAGGCAAGAGACCCAGTACTTC.

J is TRBJ2-7 and V is TRBV7-2; D possibly corresponds to TRBD1 (5 bases). Trimming removed 1 base from V and 1 base from J, with 8 bases in between. CDR3 length: 14 amino acids. The germline V gene has CDR1 SGHTA and CDR2 FQGNSA. The CDR3 DNA sequence: TGTGCCAGCAGCTTAGGGGGCGGTTCCTACGAGCAGTACTTC. This codes for CASSLGGGSYEQYF.

The chain combines TRBV14 with TRBJ1-5; D gene uncertain. This CDR3 has 14 residues. Germline V gene sequence: CDR1 SGHDN, CDR2 FVKESK. V shed 1 base and J shed 2 bases, with 6 bases lying between them. CDR3 protein: CASSQGGGNQPQHF. The CDR3 DNA is TGTGCCAGCAGCCAAGGGGGTGGCAATCAGCCCCAGCATTTT.

The rearrangement joins TRBV6-5 to TRBJ2-1; D is ambiguous. The CDR3 length is 15 residues. The germline V and J ends were trimmed by 0 bases and 1 base, with 7 bases remaining between them. CDR1 is MNHEY and CDR2 is SVGAGI in the germline V gene. Here the CDR3 reads CASSYSGPSYNEQFF. DNA of the CDR3: TGTGCCAGCAGTTACTCAGGGCCGTCCTACAATGAGCAGTTCTTC.

CDR3 sequence reads: CASSYSGGSEQYF. As DNA, the CDR3 is TGTGCCAGCAGTTACTCGGGAGGGAGCGAGCAGTACTTC. The chain uses TRBV6-5 and TRBJ2-7, with 7 bases matching TRBD2. Losses at the gene ends were 0 bases for V and 6 bases for J; bases not matched to a gene: 2. The CDR3 is 13 residues long. The germline gives CDR1 MNHEY, CDR2 SVGAGI.

The CDR3 nucleotides are TGTGCCACAAATGAAAAGAACGCAACTACAGGGCATGGCTACACCTTC. Translating gives CATNEKNATTGHGYTF. This chain joins TRBV19 and TRBJ1-2; D is possibly TRBD1 (6 bases). Germline lookup yields CDR1 LNHDA and CDR2 SQIVND (reference sequence). V was clipped by 10 bases and J by 6 bases, with 27 bases between them. The CDR3 is 16 amino acids. Filled out from reference TRBV19 and TRBJ1-2, the complete variable domain reads DGGITQSPKYLFRKEGQNVTLSCEQNLNHDAMYWYRQDPGQGLRLIYYSQIVNDFQKGDIAEGYSVSREKKESFPLTVTSAQKNPTAFYLCATNEKNATTGHGYTFGSGTRLTVV.

This clone was seen once. J is TRBJ2-2 and V is TRBV6-5, with 13 bases fitting TRBD2. The V gene end was trimmed by 6 bases and the J gene end by 6 bases; junction bases not matched to a gene: 4. Looked up from germline, CDR1 is MNHEY and CDR2 is SVGAGI. This CDR3 region has 15 residues. The DNA of the CDR3 is TGTGCCAGCAGCGCCGGACTAGCGGGAGCCGGGGAGCTGTTTTTT. Protein product: CASSAGLAGAGELFF.

The rearrangement uses TRBV9 and TRBJ2-1; the D gene could be TRBD1 or TRBD2 (6 bases each). V lost 2 bases and J 5 bases, leaving 14 bases between the germline ends. CDR3 length: 15 residues. CDR1 is SGDLS and CDR2 is YYNGEE in the germline V gene. CDR3: CASSVGGSADNEQFF. CDR3 DNA sequence: TGTGCCAGCAGCGTGGGGGGCTCAGCGGACAATGAGCAGTTCTTC.

The rearrangement joins TRBV10-2 to TRBJ1-6, with TRBD1 matching over 7 bases. The V segment lost 4 bases and the J segment 4 bases; nucleotides outside the gene matches: 1. The CDR3 covers 14 residues. CDR1 is WSHSY and CDR2 is SAAADI in the germline V gene. CDR3 sequence: CASSGTGYNSPLHF. The CDR3 nucleotides are TGCGCCAGCAGTGGGACAGGATATAATTCACCCCTCCACTTT.

The chain uses TRBV4-2 and TRBJ1-6, with 8 nucleotides matching TRBD1. Germline CDR1 and CDR2: LGHNA and YNFKEQ. V shed 4 bases and J 9 bases; nucleotides not matched to a gene: 11. The CDR3 contains 16 residues. CDR3 in amino acids: CASSPEDRGKSSPLHF. In DNA, the CDR3 is TGTGCCAGCAGCCCGGAAGACAGGGGCAAGAGTTCACCCCTCCACTTT.

The genes are TRBV5-5 and TRBJ2-7; the match to TRBD1 covers 7 bases. Germline lookup yields CDR1 SGHKS and CDR2 YYEKEE (reference sequence). Trimming took 3 bases from V and 1 from J; bases not matched to a gene: 16. CDR3 length: 18 amino acids. The CDR3 DNA reads TGTGCCAGCAGCTATCCTACAGGGGAACTCTGGAGGTCCTACGAGCAGTACTTC. Protein sequence: CASSYPTGELWRSYEQYF.

The J gene is TRBJ2-3, the V gene TRBV4-2; a weak D match, TRBD2 (6 bases). V lost 0 bases and J lost 5, with 18 bases in between. The CDR3 spans 17 residues. The germline gives CDR1 LGHNA, CDR2 YNFKEQ. The CDR3 DNA reads as TGTGCCAGCAGCCAAGATCTAGGTCCCGGGGGTCGAGATACGCAGTATTTT. This codes for CASSQDLGPGGRDTQYF.

The chain couples TRBV7-9 to TRBJ2-3, with D possibly matching TRBD2 (5 bases). CDR1 is SEHNR and CDR2 is FQNEAQ in the germline V gene (reference sequence). The CDR3 covers 13 residues. V was trimmed by 6 bases and J by 10 bases, leaving 17 bases between them. This CDR3 is CASRQAGGFAQYF. The CDR3 DNA is TGTGCCAGCAGGCAGGCGGGTGGTTTTGCGCAGTATTTT.

This clone was counted once. The V gene is TRBV7-3, the J gene TRBJ2-1; no clear D. Trimming shortened V by 2 bases and J by 7 bases, and 12 bases separated the two germline ends. The germline V gene has CDR1 SGHTA and CDR2 FQGTGA. The CDR3 sequence is 14 residues long. This CDR3 reads CASSLSGPWNEQFF. The CDR3 DNA follows: TGTGCCAGCAGCTTATCAGGCCCCTGGAATGAGCAGTTCTTC.

V is TRBV7-2 and J is TRBJ2-2; a possible D gene is TRBD1 (6 bases). The CDR3 has 18 amino acids. Trimming stripped 0 bases from V and 1 base from J, with 15 bases between. CDR1 is SGHTA and CDR2 is FQGNSA in the germline V gene. CDR3 nucleotides: TGTGCCAGCAGCTTAGCTCCGACAGGCGGCAGGAACACCGGGGAGCTGTTTTTT. It is translated as CASSLAPTGGRNTGELFF.

This chain links TRBV19 with TRBJ1-5; 9 nucleotides match TRBD1. The trim removed 3 bases at V and 5 bases at J, leaving 2 bases unmatched. The CDR3 length is 14 residues. The germline CDR1 and CDR2 sequences are LNHDA and SQIVND (reference sequence). CDR3 sequence: CASSMGQGYQPQHF. DNA for the CDR3: TGTGCCAGTAGTATGGGACAGGGATATCAGCCCCAGCATTTT.